Presented here are 12 T cell receptor beta chains from one specimen sequenced in a study of regulatory T cells in long-lasting Graves disease (TCRdb year 2021). Library preparation was by multiplex PCR. For sequencing, an Illumina HiSeq 4000 was employed. To build TCR beta libraries, CDR3 regions were amplified by Arm-PCR using iRepertoire HTBI primers. TCRdb reran the public reads through fastp at Q25 and MiXCR, keeping productive beta chains. Merged by CDR3 protein, the rows form single entries marked with the most common genes and DNA. For this sample the table gives 350,000 to 450,000 distinct CDR3 sequences, of which roughly 23% were detected only once. The ten biggest clones cover approximately 15% of the sample. The time point label of this sample denotes: persistent/refractory GD, antithyroid drugs over 5 years with positive TRAb. For both TCR sequencing and RNA sequencing, RNA was extracted from PBMCs in TRIzol.

The input for sequencing was peripheral blood mononuclear cells (PBMCs), taken when the disease was refractory, from a patient treated with antithyroid drugs. These receptors came from a female donor with Graves disease.

This clonotype has a handful of counts. The CDR3 sequence: CASSGGAGPPPEEQYF. CDR3 sequence (DNA): TGTGCCAGCAGCGGCGGGGCGGGACCACCCCCTGAGGAGCAGTACTTC. The chain has TRBV5-4 and TRBJ2-7; a weak D match, TRBD2 (6 bases). The V gene lost 4 bases and the J gene lost 7 bases, with 24 bases spanning the gap. The CDR3 length is 16 residues. The germline V gene encodes CDR1 SGHNT and CDR2 YYREEE (reference sequence). Filled out from reference TRBV5-4 and TRBJ2-7, the complete variable domain reads ETGVTQSPTHLIKTRGQQVTLRCSSQSGHNTVSWYQQALGQGPQFIFQYYREEENGRGNFPPRFSGLQFPNYSSELNVNALELDDSALYLCASSGGAGPPPEEQYFGPGTRLTVT.

The rearrangement uses TRBV5-5 and TRBJ2-2, with D possibly being TRBD2 (6 bases). CDR1 and CDR2 (germline): SGHKS, YYEKEE (reference sequence). The V and J ends lost 4 bases and 4 bases respectively, with 20 bases between them. CDR3 length: 17 residues. The chain's CDR3 is CASSRSGGREFTGELFF. In nucleotides, the CDR3 is TGTGCCAGCAGCAGAAGTGGTGGGCGGGAATTCACCGGGGAGCTGTTTTTT.

This clonotype occurred many times. This chain connects TRBV11-2 to TRBJ1-2; 7 bases map to TRBD1. Per germline, CDR1 SGHAT and CDR2 FQNNGV. The length of the CDR3 is 17 residues. J gave up 3 bases and V 5 bases, and 15 bases lay outside the gene matches. CDR3 protein: CASSPVKGGRKDYGYTF. The DNA of the CDR3 is TGTGCCAGCAGCCCAGTGAAAGGGGGCAGGAAGGACTATGGCTACACCTTC. Together with reference TRBV11-2 and TRBJ1-2, the CDR3 gives the full variable domain: EAGVAQSPRYKIIEKRQSVAFWCNPISGHATLYWYQQILGQGPKLLIQFQNNGVVDDSQLPKDRFSAERLKGVDSTLKIQPAKLEDSAVYLCASSPVKGGRKDYGYTFGSGTRLTVV.

The chain employs TRBV5-1 and TRBJ2-5, with D unclear. CDR3 length: 13 residues. V was clipped by 5 bases and J by 3 bases, with 11 bases between them. Germline V lookup: CDR1 SGHRS, CDR2 YFSETQ. This CDR3 is CASSFQPKETQYF. CDR3 coding DNA: TGCGCCAGCAGTTTTCAACCGAAAGAGACCCAGTACTTC.

Regarding this clonotype: A single base separates this from a much larger clone, so it may be a read error. The chain carries TRBV29-1 and TRBJ2-4, with TRBD2 as a possible D gene (5 bases). Germline loops: CDR1 SQVTM, CDR2 ANQGSEA. The CDR3 totals 17 residues. The CDR3 nucleotides read TGCAGCGTGGCGATTCTCGTGGGAGAGGGTGCCAAAAAAATTCAGTACTTC. Protein: CSVAILVGEGAKKIQYF.

This clonotype was detected many times. The chain carries TRBV27 and TRBJ2-7; no clear D gene. This CDR3 has 13 amino acids. Germline V gives CDR1 MNHEY, CDR2 SMNVEV (reference sequence). Trimming stripped 2 bases from V and 1 base from J, with 6 bases between. This CDR3 reads CASSLKGSYEQYF. CDR3 sequence (DNA): TGTGCCAGCAGTTTAAAGGGTTCCTACGAGCAGTACTTC.

This chain uses TRBV28 with TRBJ2-1; D possibly corresponds to TRBD2 (6 bases). Germline-derived CDR1 and CDR2 are MDHEN and SYDVKM. V lost 2 bases, J lost 5 bases, and 13 bases lay in between. The CDR3 loop spans 15 amino acids. The CDR3 protein is CASSLQGSGNNEQFF. The CDR3 bases are TGTGCCAGCAGTTTACAGGGTAGCGGAAACAATGAGCAGTTCTTC.

The sample holds many counts of this clonotype. The V and J genes are TRBV2 and TRBJ1-1, with a tentative D call TRBD1 (5 bases). V was pared by 2 bases and J by 5 bases, with 12 bases between. The germline V gene has CDR1 SNHLY and CDR2 FYNNEI. The CDR3 extends over 14 amino acids. CDR3 sequence: CASSESQGSTEAFF. The CDR3 DNA reads as TGTGCCAGCAGTGAATCCCAGGGTAGTACTGAAGCTTTCTTT.

This clonotype was counted between two and nine times. The chain uses TRBV28 and TRBJ2-1; TRBD2 aligns across 9 bases. There are 15 residues in the CDR3. Germline loops: CDR1 MDHEN, CDR2 SYDVKM. The ends lost 7 bases at V and 8 bases at J; junction bases unmatched: 12. This chain's CDR3 is CASKSAVAGAYEQFF. The CDR3 nucleotides read TGTGCCAGCAAATCTGCGGTAGCGGGAGCATATGAGCAGTTCTTC.

This clonotype has more than one count but fewer than ten. The chain links TRBV7-2 to TRBJ1-1; D is uncertain. Per germline, CDR1 SGHTA and CDR2 FQGNSA. The CDR3 length is 12 residues. V was cut by 5 bases and J by 7 bases, with 11 bases left in between. The CDR3 reads CASSTATVEAFF. The CDR3 coding sequence is TGTGCCAGCAGCACAGCCACAGTTGAAGCTTTCTTT.

This clonotype was recorded at least ten times. The chain is built from TRBV2 and TRBJ1-2; 7 bases are shared with TRBD1. V dropped 7 bases and J dropped 7; count of bases not matched to a gene: 12. The CDR3 has 14 amino acids. Germline assignment: CDR1 SNHLY and CDR2 FYNNEI. CDR3 residues: CASIRGQSSGGYTF. The DNA for the CDR3 is TGTGCCAGCATCAGGGGACAGTCGTCGGGTGGCTACACCTTC.

This clonotype was seen at least ten times. In DNA, the CDR3 is TGTGCCAGCAGCTCAGCGGGGTTGGAGACCCAGTACTTC. This gives the protein CASSSAGLETQYF. The chain couples TRBV12-3 or TRBV12-4 to TRBJ2-5; 7 nucleotides align to TRBD2. V dropped 6 bases and J dropped 5; count of bases not matched to a gene: 6. CDR3 size: 13 residues.